Each of the 26 T cell receptor beta chains below was sequenced from the same sample in a study of neurological immune-mediated disorders. One entry per CDR3 protein, called by TCRdb with MiXCR from the 5' RACE reads. The sample consists of 45,000 or so distinct CDR3 sequences, around 2.9% of them appearing once. Sequencing was done on a sample of PBMCs. The origin of the receptors is a woman between 50 and 59 years old with multiple sclerosis.

The table lists this clonotype with many counts. CDR3 amino acids: CASSPPRTTGELFF. The CDR3 DNA reads TGCGCCAGCAGCCCCCCTCGTACTACCGGGGAGCTGTTTTTT. J is TRBJ2-2 and V is TRBV5-1, with D uncertain. There are 14 residues in the CDR3. V was shortened by 4 bases and J by 5 bases, with 12 bases between the two germline ends. CDR1 is SGHRS, CDR2 YFSETQ, per germline.

In its sample, this clonotype was seen a few times. The chain combines TRBV6-1 with TRBJ2-7; 9 bases map to TRBD1. Per germline, CDR1 MNHNS and CDR2 SASEGT. The CDR3 runs to 16 residues. Germline trimming cut 6 bases from V and 7 bases from J; bases unmatched to any gene: 16. The CDR3 reads CASRRLTGGSPREQYV. CDR3 coding DNA: TGTGCCAGCAGACGTTTGACAGGGGGGTCCCCTAGAGAGCAGTACGTC.

This clonotype was observed at least ten times. The J gene is TRBJ1-5, the V gene TRBV6-5; maybe TRBD1 (6 bases). Trimming removed 5 bases at V and 0 bases at J, with 11 bases between. CDR1 is MNHEY, CDR2 SVGAGI, per germline. The CDR3 is 15 residues long. In nucleotides, the CDR3 is TGTGCCAGCAGTAAGGGGACATCTAGCAATCAGCCCCAGCATTTT. Amino acids: CASSKGTSSNQPQHF.

This clonotype appeared many times. This chain connects TRBV12-3 or TRBV12-4 to TRBJ2-7; D unclear. CDR3 length equals 12 residues. V was trimmed by 0 bases and J by 7 bases, leaving 7 bases between them. CDR3 nucleotides: TGTGCCAGCAGTTTAGCGACGCGGGAGCAGTACTTC. Encoded protein: CASSLATREQYF.

This clonotype has a count of ten or more. V is TRBV5-4 and J is TRBJ2-1, with TRBD1 matching 9 bases. Per germline, CDR1 SGHNT and CDR2 YYREEE (reference sequence). This CDR3 comprises 15 residues. Losses at the gene ends were 2 bases for V and 6 bases for J; bases not matched to a gene: 6. The CDR3 loop reads CASSFRDRATNEQFF. The CDR3 DNA reads TGTGCCAGCAGCTTTAGGGACAGGGCCACCAATGAGCAGTTCTTC.

This clonotype was counted ten times or more. The V gene is TRBV5-1, the J gene TRBJ2-7; D possibly corresponds to TRBD2 (5 bases). Trimming removed 3 bases from V and 7 bases from J, with 17 bases in between. Germline CDR1 is SGHRS and CDR2 is YFSETQ. The CDR3 totals 14 residues. The CDR3 here is CASSSGGSPREQYF. DNA for the CDR3: TGCGCCAGCAGCTCTGGCGGGTCCCCTCGGGAGCAGTACTTC.

This clonotype has at least ten counts. V usage is TRBV20-1 and J usage is TRBJ2-7, with 7 bases aligning to TRBD1. The V gene end was trimmed by 2 bases and the J gene end by 3 bases; junction bases not matched to a gene: 7. This CDR3 is built from 14 residues. Germline-derived CDR1 and CDR2 are DFQATT and SNEGSKA (reference sequence). This chain's CDR3 is CSARNWDSFYEQYF. The CDR3 DNA follows: TGCAGTGCTAGAAACTGGGACAGCTTCTACGAGCAGTACTTC.

The chain has TRBV5-1 and TRBJ1-1, with D maybe TRBD1 (5 bases). In germline, CDR1 is SGHRS, CDR2 YFSETQ. CDR3 length: 14 residues. V gave up 3 bases and J gave up 1 base, with 10 bases separating them. CDR3 sequence reads: CASSSEGQNTEAFF. CDR3 coding DNA: TGCGCCAGCAGCTCGGAAGGACAGAACACTGAAGCTTTCTTT.

This clonotype came up many times. The CDR3 region is CASSLPRGTGNEKLFF. CDR3 in DNA: TGTGCCAGCAGTTTACCTCGCGGGACAGGGAATGAAAAACTGTTTTTT. The chain couples TRBV28 to TRBJ1-4, with TRBD1 matching 9 bases. V lost 2 bases, J lost 5 bases, and 6 bases stayed unmatched. CDR3 length: 16 amino acids. CDR1 and CDR2 (germline): MDHEN, SYDVKM. The full variable domain, its missing parts supplied by reference TRBV28 and TRBJ1-4, is DVKVTQSSRYLVKRTGEKVFLECVQDMDHENMFWYRQDPGLGLRLIYFSYDVKMKEKGDIPEGYSVSREKKERFSLILESASTNQTSMYLCASSLPRGTGNEKLFFGSGTQLSVL.

This clonotype was detected ten times or more. The chain carries TRBV4-1 and TRBJ2-3, with 12 bases lining up with TRBD2. Unmatched junction bases numbered 8, after V lost 4 bases and J lost 0 bases. This CDR3 is 18 amino acids long. Germline CDR1 and CDR2: MGHRA and YSYEKL. CDR3 sequence (DNA): TGCGCCAGCAGCCCCCTCCTTCTAGCGGGGGGGAGCACAGATACGCAGTATTTT. It encodes CASSPLLLAGGSTDTQYF.

The sample holds many counts of this clonotype. The rearrangement uses TRBV3-1 and TRBJ2-5; a possible D gene is TRBD2 (6 bases). V was trimmed by 2 bases and J by 5 bases, leaving 12 bases between them. CDR1 and CDR2 from the germline V gene are LGHDT and YNNKEL (reference sequence). This CDR3 has 14 amino acids. The CDR3: CASSQPWRGETQYF. CDR3 DNA sequence: TGTGCCAGCAGCCAACCCTGGAGGGGCGAGACCCAGTACTTC.

Ten or more counts support this clonotype. The rearrangement links TRBV10-3 to TRBJ2-7; D is unclear. CDR1 and CDR2 from the germline V gene are ENHRY and SYGVKD. This CDR3 contains 13 residues. Trimming took 10 bases from V and 3 from J, leaving 16 bases between them. CDR3 amino acids: CATKADGNYEQYF. CDR3 DNA sequence: TGTGCCACCAAGGCCGATGGAAACTACGAGCAGTACTTC.

This clonotype was detected many times. The V call is TRBV6-6, the J call TRBJ2-1; possibly TRBD1 for D (6 bases). Germline V gene data show CDR1 as MNHNY and CDR2 as SVGAGI (reference sequence). The CDR3 covers 16 residues. The germline V and J ends were trimmed by 5 bases and 6 bases, with 20 bases remaining between them. CDR3 sequence (DNA): TGTGCCAGCAGTAACAGGGAAATGATGAGAAGCAATGAGCAGTTCTTC. This translates into CASSNREMMRSNEQFF.

In this sample, this clonotype turned up many times. The chain joins TRBV9 to TRBJ2-3; perhaps TRBD2 as D (5 bases). Germline CDR1 SGDLS, CDR2 YYNGEE. Trimming took off 0 bases at V and 2 bases at J, with 10 bases between the two ends. CDR3 size: 15 residues. CDR3 region: CASSVAGSITDTQYF. In DNA form, the CDR3 reads TGTGCCAGCAGCGTAGCGGGGTCTATCACAGATACGCAGTATTTT.

This clonotype was seen many times. CDR3 DNA sequence: TGCAGTGCTGGGGGCCTAGGCGAGAGTGAGCAGTTCTTC. This encodes CSAGGLGESEQFF. This sequence joins TRBV20-1 and TRBJ2-1; a weak D match, TRBD1 (6 bases). Deletions cut 5 bases from V and 9 bases from J, with 17 bases between. Germline V gene data show CDR1 as DFQATT and CDR2 as SNEGSKA (reference sequence). The CDR3 loop spans 13 amino acids.

This clonotype was detected many times. The genes are TRBV5-8 and TRBJ2-7; D possibly corresponds to TRBD2 (6 bases). The germline V gene encodes CDR1 SGHTS and CDR2 YDEGEE. The CDR3 is 14 residues long. Trimming shortened V by 4 bases and J by 7 bases, and 18 bases separated the two germline ends. CDR3 protein: CASSLVEGTGEQYV. The CDR3 bases are TGTGCCAGCAGCCTGGTGGAAGGGACTGGGGAGCAGTACGTC.

The sample holds many counts of this clonotype. This rearrangement joins TRBV20-1 to TRBJ2-7; TRBD2 is a possible D gene (6 bases). The CDR3 has 16 amino acids. V was trimmed by 4 bases and J by 0 bases, leaving 19 bases between them. Germline V CDR1 and CDR2: DFQATT, SNEGSKA (reference sequence). The CDR3 nucleotides read TGCAGTGCTAATTCCCGGGACTCTCCGATCTCCTACGAGCAGTACTTC. Its translation is CSANSRDSPISYEQYF.

This clonotype was seen at least ten times. The chain uses TRBV5-1 and TRBJ2-5; D may be TRBD1 or TRBD2 (5 bases each). There are 16 residues in the CDR3. V lost 2 bases and J lost 0, with 14 bases in between. CDR1 SGHRS and CDR2 YFSETQ come from the germline V gene. The CDR3 DNA reads as TGCGCCAGCAGCTTCCAGCTGGGGACGCACCAAGAGACCCAGTACTTC. Protein: CASSFQLGTHQETQYF. The full variable domain, completed using reference TRBV5-1 and TRBJ2-5, is KAGVTQTPRYLIKTRGQQVTLSCSPISGHRSVSWYQQTPGQGLQFLFEYFSETQRNKGNFPGRFSGRQFSNSRSEMNVSTLELGDSALYLCASSFQLGTHQETQYFGPGTRLLVL.

This clonotype was detected ten times or more. The chain carries TRBV11-2 and TRBJ1-2; D remains ambiguous. Trimming cost V 1 base and J 8 bases, with 11 bases left between them. Germline values: CDR1 SGHAT, CDR2 FQNNGV. The CDR3 length is 13 residues. The CDR3 nucleotides are TGTGCCAGCAGCTTAGGCGGATCGGGGGGCTACACCTTC. This sequence encodes CASSLGGSGGYTF.

This clonotype was seen repeatedly, ten times or more. The chain is built from TRBV5-6 and TRBJ1-3, with D perhaps TRBD1 (6 bases). This CDR3 has 15 residues. With 3 bases removed from V and 0 bases from J, the gap between germline ends came to 10 bases. The germline CDR1 and CDR2 sequences are SGHDT and YYEEEE. CDR3 DNA sequence: TGTGCCAGCAGCTCCAGGGACACCTCTGGAAACACCATATATTTT. It specifies CASSSRDTSGNTIYF.

This clonotype has ten or more counts. V gene TRBV4-2 combines with J gene TRBJ2-1; the match to TRBD2 covers 13 bases. The CDR3 sequence is 19 residues long. CDR1 is LGHNA and CDR2 is YNFKEQ in the germline V gene. V was clipped by 2 bases and J by 1 base; unmatched bases: 8. CDR3 sequence reads: CASSQKLAGGDLSYNEQFF. CDR3 DNA: TGTGCCAGCAGCCAAAAACTAGCGGGGGGGGACCTATCCTACAATGAGCAGTTCTTC.

This clonotype showed up many times. The gene calls are TRBV11-2 and TRBJ2-2, with D maybe TRBD2 (6 bases). The CDR3 runs to 14 residues. Germline CDR1 and CDR2: SGHAT and FQNNGV. The germline V and J ends were trimmed by 5 bases and 4 bases, with 11 bases remaining between them. The CDR3 loop reads CASSPLRGTGELFF. CDR3 bases: TGTGCCAGCAGCCCTCTGCGGGGCACCGGGGAGCTGTTTTTT.

This clonotype was seen repeatedly, ten times or more. The chain joins TRBV11-2 to TRBJ2-7; D remains ambiguous. Germline CDR1 and CDR2: SGHAT and FQNNGV. The CDR3 runs to 13 residues. V was cut by 5 bases and J by 4 bases, with 12 bases left in between. CDR3 in DNA: TGTGCCAGCAGCCTTGGAAGGCCTTACGAGCAGTACTTC. It translates to CASSLGRPYEQYF.

Ten or more counts support this clonotype. This chain joins TRBV5-1 and TRBJ2-7, with D possibly being TRBD1 or TRBD2 (5 bases each). Germline V gene sequence: CDR1 SGHRS, CDR2 YFSETQ. The CDR3 runs to 15 residues. The V end was cut by 6 bases, the J end by 7 bases, with 23 bases between. The DNA for the CDR3 is TGCGCCAGCAACGAACGAGGGGCCCATCCTAGTGAGCAGTACTTC. It yields the protein CASNERGAHPSEQYF.

Many counts were recorded for this clonotype. This chain joins TRBV24-1 and TRBJ2-3; D is undetermined. The V gene lost 8 bases and the J gene lost 0 bases, with 8 bases spanning the gap. Germline CDR1 is KGHDR and CDR2 is SFDVKD. This CDR3 has 13 residues. CDR3 sequence reads: CATTGGSTDTQYF. The DNA for the CDR3 is TGTGCCACCACGGGCGGAAGCACAGATACGCAGTATTTT.

This clonotype has a count of ten or more. The genes are TRBV20-1 and TRBJ2-3; 8 bases agree with TRBD2. The CDR3 covers 16 residues. Germline V CDR1 and CDR2: DFQATT, SNEGSKA (reference sequence). The J segment lost 0 bases and the V segment lost 3 bases, leaving 8 bases of the junction unmatched. The CDR3 loop reads CSASPHSGGSTDTQYF. The CDR3 DNA is TGCAGTGCTAGTCCCCACTCGGGGGGGAGCACAGATACGCAGTATTTT.